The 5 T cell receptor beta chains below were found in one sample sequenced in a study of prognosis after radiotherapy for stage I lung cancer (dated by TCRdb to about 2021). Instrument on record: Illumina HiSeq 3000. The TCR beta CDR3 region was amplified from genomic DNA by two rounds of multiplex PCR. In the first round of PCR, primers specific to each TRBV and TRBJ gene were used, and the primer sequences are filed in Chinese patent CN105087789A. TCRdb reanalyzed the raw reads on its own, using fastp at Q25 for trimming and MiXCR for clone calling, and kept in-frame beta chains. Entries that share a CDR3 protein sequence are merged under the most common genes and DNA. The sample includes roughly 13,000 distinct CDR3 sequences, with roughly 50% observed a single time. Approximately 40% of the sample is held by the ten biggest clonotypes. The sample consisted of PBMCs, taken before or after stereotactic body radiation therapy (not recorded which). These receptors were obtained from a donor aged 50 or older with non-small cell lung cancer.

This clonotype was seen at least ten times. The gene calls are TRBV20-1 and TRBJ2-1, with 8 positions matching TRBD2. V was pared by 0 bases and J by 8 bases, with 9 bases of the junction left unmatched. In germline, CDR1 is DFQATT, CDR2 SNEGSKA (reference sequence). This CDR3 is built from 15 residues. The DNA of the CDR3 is TGCAGTGCTAGAGATAGGAGCGGGAGAACGGATGAGCAGTTCTTC. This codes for CSARDRSGRTDEQFF.

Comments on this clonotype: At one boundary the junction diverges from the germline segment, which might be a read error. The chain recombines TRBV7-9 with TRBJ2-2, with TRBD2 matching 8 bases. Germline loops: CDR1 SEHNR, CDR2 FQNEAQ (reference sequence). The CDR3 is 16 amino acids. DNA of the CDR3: TGTGCCAGCATCTATCCGGGACTAGAGAACACCGGTGAGCTGTTTTTT. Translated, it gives CASIYPGLENTGELFF.

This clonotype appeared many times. For the CDR3, the DNA is TGTGCCAGCAGTGTATGGGGGTTTAGCAATCAGCCCCAGCATTTT. Translated, it gives CASSVWGFSNQPQHF. The chain employs TRBV27 and TRBJ1-5; tentative D call: TRBD1 (5 bases). The CDR3 totals 15 residues. Deletions cut 5 bases from V and 0 bases from J, with 11 bases between. Germline lookup yields CDR1 MNHEY and CDR2 SMNVEV (reference sequence).

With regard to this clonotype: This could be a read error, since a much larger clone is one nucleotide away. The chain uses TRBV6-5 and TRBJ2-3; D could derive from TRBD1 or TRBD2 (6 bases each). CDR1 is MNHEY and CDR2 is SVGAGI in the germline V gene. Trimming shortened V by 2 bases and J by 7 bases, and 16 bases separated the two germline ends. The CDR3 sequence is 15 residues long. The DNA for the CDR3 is TGTGCCAGCAGTTACGGCTGGGGGGCCGGAAATACGCAGTATTTT. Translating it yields CASSYGWGAGNTQYF.

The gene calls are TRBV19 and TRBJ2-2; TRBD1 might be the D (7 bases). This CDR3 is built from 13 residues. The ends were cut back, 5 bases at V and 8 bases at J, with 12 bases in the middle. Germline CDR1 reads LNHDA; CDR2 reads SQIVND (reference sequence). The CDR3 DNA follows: TGTGCCAGTAGTCGGAGGGGGCTAGGGGAGCTGTTTTTT. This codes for CASSRRGLGELFF.